Listed here is a single T cell receptor (beta chain). There is no known antigen for this receptor. Within one base of it there is no much larger clone, and no base qualities were kept. Sample time point, as interpreted from the label and publication: about 28 days (+/-7) after the second vaccine dose. AZD1222 recipients whose second dose came at about 4 weeks and those whose second dose came at about 12 weeks were combined into one group, since spike-specific TCR depth and breadth did not differ between the two schedules. Samples from vaccinated people were obtained from the UK trials COV001 and COV002, which included a single-blind randomized controlled phase 2/3 trial of AZD1222 (ChAdOx1 nCoV-19) in healthy adults. For TCRbeta chain sequencing, PBMC samples were collected from trial participants at day 0 and at day 28 after the second dose. This record belongs to a study of T cell responses to AZD1222 COVID-19 vaccine (dated by TCRdb to about 2021). With regard to the full study: A total of 233 trial participants underwent TCR sequencing, of whom some 210 received two doses of AZD1222 and around 25 received two doses of the MenACWY control vaccine. Trial participants were enrolled by age into subgroups of 18-55, 56-69 and 70-plus years, and around 140, 26 and 57 TCR-sequenced participants, respectively, were included in these subgroups. Paper-wide results and their limitations: Only six or seven AZD1222 recipients were SARS-CoV-2 seropositive at baseline, limiting conclusions about previously exposed vaccinees. Epitopes outside the regions mutated in the B.1.351 and B.1.1.7 variants were reportedly recognized by nearly half of the unique spike-specific TCRs. Participants were mostly white British and included more females than males, and it was suggested by the authors that clonal diversity may have been underestimated. After two AZD1222 doses, spike-specific TCR breadth and depth were significantly higher than at day 0 and than in MenACWY recipients. The 56-69-year group was small, and its depth increase did not reach significance, likely because of low power. The vaccine-associated CD4 TCRs covered the entire spike protein, and the dominant responses fell in regions 160-218 and 743-854. Because no samples from the day 14 peak response were available, repertoires could be characterized only after the peak T cell response.

The CDR3 goes from the cysteine to the phenylalanine over 14 residues. The only DNA kept is the CDR3, 42 bases in frame from the first base. Ends trimmed: V by 6 bases, J by 4 bases; bases unmatched to a gene: 5. For CDR1 and CDR2, the germline V gene (reference sequence) lists LNHDA and SQIVND. The CDR3 regions of human TCRbeta chains were analyzed by immunosequencing. Under the source paper's analysis protocol: Repertoire TCRs were checked for matches against a reference library of SARS-CoV-2-specific TCRs that had been generated using the MIRA antigen-specificity platform. Breadth meant the fraction of unique TCRs that were SARS-CoV-2-associated, whereas depth meant the fraction of total T cells that were SARS-CoV-2-associated. Using the MIRA data, each spike-specific TCR was assigned both to the spike region to which the TCR was reactive and to a CD4 or CD8 class. Log10-transformed breadth and depth values were compared by one-way ANOVA with Sidak's multiple comparisons tests. As stored in TCRdb, this immuneACCESS dataset retains in-frame rearrangements with V and J assigned. A fraction of the clones does not appear; measured against another copy, unresolved V genes explain less than half of the discrepancy, and the remainder lacks a known reason. The V and J calls and clone size come from that table; D and trimming were worked out from the DNA. The table for this sample lists some 74,000 clones; around nine tenths of them were counted only once. Clones ranked in the top ten supply approximately 1.2% of the sample.

The rearranged segments are TRBV19 and TRBJ2-5; 10 central nucleotides agree with TRBD1. This sequence was found in an adult who received the AZD1222 COVID-19 vaccine. The sequencing used peripheral blood, collected 28 days after the second AZD1222 dose. Here the CDR3 is given as CASRDRGSGETQYF. The nucleotide sequence is TGTGCCAGTAGGGACAGGGGGAGTGGAGAGACCCAGTACTTC.